A selection of T cell receptor beta chains follows, all from one sample in a study of cytomegalovirus exposure and HLA in healthy donors. Data came from immunoSEQ multiplex PCR; TCRdb stores just in-frame clones and leaves some out. The profile shows roughly 150,000 clones, almost 85% of them singletons. The material sequenced was PBMCs. Receptor source: a man aged 30 to 39 in good health and CMV-seronegative. Both conserved end residues are part of each CDR3. The order of the fields is J gene, V gene, D gene, clone size, CDR3 protein, CDR3 DNA. A D gene is named only where the DNA matches it firmly. A row's size may be missing; if present it is once, few, many or a size class.

>TRBJ2-1|TRBV18|TRBD2|NA
CASSPLPTSGRAFDEQFF
TGTGCCAGCTCACCCTTGCCCACTAGCGGGAGGGCCTTTGATGAGCAGTTCTTC
>TRBJ1-2|TRBV6-6|NA|NA
CASSYFQGTTYTF
TGTGCCAGCAGTTACTTTCAGGGTACAACGTACACCTTC
>TRBJ2-2|TRBV11-1|NA|NA
CASSLVGHGELFF
TGTGCCAGCAGCTTAGTGGGGCACGGGGAGCTGTTTTTT
>TRBJ2-5|TRBV5-1|NA|NA
CASSPNQETQYF
TGCGCCAGCAGCCCCAACCAAGAGACCCAGTACTTC
>TRBJ1-1|TRBV7-9|NA|once
CASSQGGGTFF
TGTGCCAGCAGCCAAGGCGGGGGGACTTTCTTT
>TRBJ1-1|TRBV5-4|NA|NA
CASSLVFETLNTEAFF
TGTGCCAGCAGCTTGGTTTTTGAGACTTTGAACACTGAAGCTTTCTTT
>TRBJ2-2|TRBV15|NA|once
CATSNLALSAGELFF
TGTGCCACCAGCAATTTAGCACTATCCGCCGGGGAGCTGTTTTTT
>TRBJ1-2|TRBV6-5|NA|NA
CASSFQTGVVYGYTF
TGTGCCAGCAGTTTTCAGACAGGAGTCGTCTATGGCTACACCTTC
>TRBJ2-7|TRBV6-6|TRBD1|few
CASSYGTGQPLGEQYF
TGTGCCAGCAGTTACGGGACAGGGCAGCCCCTTGGGGAGCAGTACTTC
>TRBJ2-7|TRBV5-1|TRBD1|NA
CASSSALGQGISYEQYF
TGCGCCAGCAGCTCTGCTTTGGGACAGGGGATCTCCTACGAGCAGTACTTC
>TRBJ1-4|TRBV19|NA|few
CASSIDPQGWDEKLFF
TGTGCCAGTAGTATAGATCCCCAGGGCTGGGATGAAAAACTGTTTTTT
>TRBJ2-2|TRBV4-3|TRBD2|NA
CASSQEGLAGGGAGELFF
TGCGCCAGCAGCCAAGAGGGACTAGCGGGAGGTGGGGCCGGGGAGCTGTTTTTT
>TRBJ2-3|TRBV7-8|TRBD2|NA
CASSGLGGADTQYF
TGTGCCAGCAGCGGCCTCGGGGGGGCAGATACGCAGTATTTT
>TRBJ2-3|TRBV28|NA|NA
CASSLSLEAGTFTDTQYF
TGTGCCAGCAGTTTGAGTTTGGAGGCGGGGACCTTCACAGATACGCAGTATTTT
>TRBJ1-2|TRBV29-1|TRBD1|NA
CSVEAGQGLGYTF
TGCAGCGTTGAAGCGGGACAGGGGCTTGGCTACACCTTC
>TRBJ2-7|TRBV28|TRBD2|NA
CASIGAGGLEQYF
TGTGCCAGCATCGGCGCGGGGGGTCTTGAGCAGTACTTC
>TRBJ2-7|TRBV6-5|NA|NA
CASSYSPSYEQYF
TGTGCCAGCAGTTACTCGCCCAGCTACGAGCAGTACTTC
>TRBJ2-5|TRBV19|NA|NA
CASSIPQRAETQYF
TGTGCCAGTAGTATACCCCAGCGGGCAGAGACCCAGTACTTC
>TRBJ2-1|TRBV27|TRBD2|NA
CASWTSGRGEQFF
TGTGCCAGTTGGACTAGCGGGAGAGGTGAGCAGTTCTTC